The rows below give T cell receptor beta chains drawn from one sample of a study of cytomegalovirus exposure and HLA in healthy donors. Using immunoSEQ multiplex PCR, the repertoire was profiled, and TCRdb retains in-frame clones only, with some absent. The sample contains about 130,000 clones, 90% to 95% of which appear only once. The sequenced sample consisted of PBMCs. Every receptor here comes from a woman aged 18-35 years in good health and CMV-seronegative. The CDR3 runs from the conserved cysteine through the conserved F or W. The D gene is left open where the match is weak. The size entry is marked missing in some rows and otherwise reads once, few, many or a size class.

V gene: TRBV6-1; clone size: once; J gene: TRBJ1-1; D gene: TRBD1; CDR3 protein: CASSWTGMNTEAFF; CDR3 DNA: TGTGCCAGCAGTTGGACAGGGATGAACACTGAAGCTTTCTTT
V gene: TRBV6-1; clone size: .; J gene: TRBJ1-5; D gene: .; CDR3 protein: CASSEFSGDQPQHF; CDR3 DNA: TGTGCCAGCAGTGAATTCTCAGGGGATCAGCCCCAGCATTTT
V gene: TRBV7-9; clone size: .; J gene: TRBJ2-6; D gene: .; CDR3 protein: CASSTADFHSGANVLTF; CDR3 DNA: TGTGCCAGCAGTACAGCTGATTTTCACTCTGGGGCCAACGTCCTGACTTTC
V gene: TRBV6-6; clone size: .; J gene: TRBJ2-2; D gene: TRBD1; CDR3 protein: CASNTGTANTGELFF; CDR3 DNA: TGTGCCAGCAACACCGGGACAGCGAACACCGGGGAGCTGTTTTTT
V gene: TRBV27; clone size: .; J gene: TRBJ2-1; D gene: .; CDR3 protein: CASSYGGTSYNEQFF; CDR3 DNA: TGTGCCAGCAGTTACGGGGGAACCTCCTACAATGAGCAGTTCTTC
V gene: TRBV27; clone size: .; J gene: TRBJ2-7; D gene: .; CDR3 protein: CASSPSTDYEQYF; CDR3 DNA: TGTGCCAGCAGTCCCTCGACAGACTACGAGCAGTACTTC
V gene: TRBV28; clone size: .; J gene: TRBJ1-1; D gene: .; CDR3 protein: CASSLSRNTEAFF; CDR3 DNA: TGTGCCAGCAGTTTATCGCGGAACACTGAAGCTTTCTTT
V gene: TRBV10-1; clone size: .; J gene: TRBJ2-1; D gene: .; CDR3 protein: CASSRMPGDEQFF; CDR3 DNA: TGCGCCAGCAGTAGGATGCCCGGGGATGAGCAGTTCTTC
V gene: TRBV9; clone size: .; J gene: TRBJ2-7; D gene: TRBD2; CDR3 protein: CASSVNQRGHEQYF; CDR3 DNA: TGTGCCAGCAGCGTTAACCAGCGGGGGCACGAGCAGTACTTC
V gene: TRBV5-6; clone size: .; J gene: TRBJ1-6; D gene: .; CDR3 protein: CASSLGVPSNSPLHF; CDR3 DNA: TGTGCCAGCAGCTTGGGGGTCCCTAGTAATTCACCCCTCCACTTT
V gene: TRBV2; clone size: .; J gene: TRBJ1-1; D gene: .; CDR3 protein: CASSERGGANTEAFF; CDR3 DNA: TGTGCCAGCAGTGAAAGAGGAGGGGCGAACACTGAAGCTTTCTTT
V gene: TRBV18; clone size: .; J gene: TRBJ1-2; D gene: TRBD1; CDR3 protein: CASSPEQGSRYTF; CDR3 DNA: TGTGCCAGCTCACCAGAACAGGGGTCCCGCTACACCTTC
V gene: TRBV6-4; clone size: .; J gene: TRBJ2-2; D gene: TRBD2; CDR3 protein: CASRKHSSGRTNTGELFF; CDR3 DNA: TGTGCCAGCAGAAAACACAGCAGCGGGAGAACGAACACCGGGGAGCTGTTTTTT
V gene: TRBV28; clone size: .; J gene: TRBJ2-7; D gene: TRBD1; CDR3 protein: CASSHRGYEQYF; CDR3 DNA: TGTGCCAGCAGCCACAGGGGGTACGAGCAGTACTTC
V gene: TRBV2; clone size: .; J gene: TRBJ1-1; D gene: .; CDR3 protein: CASFPDTVGNTEAFF; CDR3 DNA: TGTGCCAGCTTTCCCGATACAGTGGGGAACACTGAAGCTTTCTTT
V gene: TRBV28; clone size: .; J gene: TRBJ2-7; D gene: TRBD2; CDR3 protein: CASRQTSGRMYEQYF; CDR3 DNA: TGTGCCAGCAGGCAAACTAGCGGGAGAATGTACGAGCAGTACTTC
V gene: TRBV6-6; clone size: .; J gene: TRBJ2-7; D gene: TRBD1; CDR3 protein: CASSYGRTGFYEQYF; CDR3 DNA: TGTGCCAGCAGTTACGGACGGACAGGGTTCTACGAGCAGTACTTC
V gene: TRBV2; clone size: once; J gene: TRBJ1-1; D gene: .; CDR3 protein: CASREGSGGNTEAFF; CDR3 DNA: TGTGCCAGCAGAGAAGGTTCTGGAGGGAACACTGAAGCTTTCTTT
V gene: TRBV5-1; clone size: .; J gene: TRBJ1-6; D gene: .; CDR3 protein: CASSTDYNNSPLHF; CDR3 DNA: TGCGCCAGCAGTACGGACTACAATAATTCACCCCTCCACTTT
V gene: TRBV5-6; clone size: .; J gene: TRBJ2-1; D gene: .; CDR3 protein: CASSTPTFSYNEQFF; CDR3 DNA: TGTGCCAGCAGCACCCCGACATTTTCCTACAATGAGCAGTTCTTC
V gene: TRBV5-4; clone size: .; J gene: TRBJ1-4; D gene: .; CDR3 protein: CASSLGGSTNEKLFF; CDR3 DNA: TGTGCCAGCAGCTTAGGGGGTTCAACTAATGAAAAACTGTTTTTT
V gene: TRBV9; clone size: .; J gene: TRBJ2-5; D gene: TRBD2; CDR3 protein: CASSLGTTSLETQYF; CDR3 DNA: TGTGCCAGCAGCCTCGGGACTACCTCCCTTGAGACCCAGTACTTC
V gene: TRBV2; clone size: .; J gene: TRBJ1-1; D gene: TRBD1; CDR3 protein: CASRWTGRGGTEAFF; CDR3 DNA: TGTGCCAGCAGATGGACAGGGAGAGGGGGCACTGAAGCTTTCTTT
V gene: TRBV18; clone size: .; J gene: TRBJ1-5; D gene: .; CDR3 protein: CASSPLGLSHQPQHF; CDR3 DNA: TGTGCCAGCTCACCCCTAGGCCTTAGTCATCAGCCCCAGCATTTT
V gene: TRBV27; clone size: .; J gene: TRBJ2-6; D gene: TRBD2; CDR3 protein: CASSRAGVSGANVLTF; CDR3 DNA: TGTGCCAGCAGTCGTGCGGGGGTCTCTGGGGCCAACGTCCTGACTTTC
V gene: TRBV5-6; clone size: .; J gene: TRBJ1-4; D gene: .; CDR3 protein: CASSSLFGSSEKLFF; CDR3 DNA: TGTGCCAGCAGCTCTCTATTCGGTTCAAGTGAAAAACTGTTTTTT
V gene: TRBV7-9; clone size: .; J gene: TRBJ2-1; D gene: .; CDR3 protein: CAAGLDNEQFF; CDR3 DNA: TGTGCCGCGGGACTGGACAATGAGCAGTTCTTC
V gene: TRBV5-4; clone size: .; J gene: TRBJ2-7; D gene: TRBD1; CDR3 protein: CASSLAPTGSGEQYF; CDR3 DNA: TGTGCCAGCAGCTTGGCCCCGACAGGGTCGGGTGAGCAGTACTTC
V gene: TRBV5-4; clone size: once; J gene: TRBJ2-3; D gene: .; CDR3 protein: CASAQGDGALDTQYF; CDR3 DNA: TGTGCCAGCGCCCAAGGCGACGGAGCGTTAGATACGCAGTATTTT
V gene: TRBV5-1; clone size: .; J gene: TRBJ2-5; D gene: TRBD2; CDR3 protein: CASGDPGTNEETQYF; CDR3 DNA: TGCGCCAGCGGCGACCCAGGGACTAATGAAGAGACCCAGTACTTC